The T cell receptor beta chain under discussion was sequenced for a study of technical replicates of blood from several donors. Trimming stripped 8 bases from V and 9 bases from J, with 20 bases between. CDR3 length equals 13 residues. Germline CDR1 and CDR2: SNHLY and FYNNEI. The method was immunoSEQ multiplex PCR; TCRdb's version includes in-frame clones alone and lacks a portion of them. The sample contains 60,000 to 90,000 clones, around 95% of which appear only once. V is TRBV2 and J is TRBJ2-7, with a possible D match to TRBD2 (5 bases). The receptor was derived from a human donor in good health. Sequences were obtained from T cells isolated from PBMCs. The CDR3, as DNA: TGTGCCAGCCTAGGCCGACCGGCGGGCTGGCAGTACTTC. Its translation: CASLGRPAGWQYF.